This T cell receptor beta chain is drawn from a study of cytomegalovirus exposure and HLA in healthy donors (dated by TCRdb to the late 2010s). Background on the whole study: An earlier analysis of 587 of the donors reported approximately 300 Gb of sequence data and 117 million unique TCR beta sequences from 190 million or so T cells. An early release covering over 500 HLA-typed donors comprised 250 to 350 gigabases of sequencing data and around 80 million unique TCR sequences. Of the roughly 400 genotyped donors, 81% were placed in the genetic ancestry cluster associated with self-reported Caucasian donors. The study aimed to test whether cataloging public T cell receptors could reveal signatures of past pathogen exposure. Using immunosequencing, the study profiled T cell repertoires from around 670 subjects and related those repertoires to cytomegalovirus serostatus. Along with the roughly 710-subject first cohort, a separate validation cohort of more than 90 different subjects was used. To predict cytomegalovirus infection status, the study brought together high-throughput TCR immunosequencing, statistical association of individual TCRs with disease status, and machine learning. A later analysis re-analyzed previously published TCR beta repertoires from 550 to 700 donors and added high-resolution HLA genotyping to study TCR occurrence patterns. Rather than drawing on any new phenotypic data, the later analysis identified candidate immune exposures from TCR beta sequences and the way those sequences occurred across donors. In an earlier analysis of roughly 600 of the donors, high-throughput TCR beta sequencing was used to judge whether each TCR beta V gene segment behaved as functional or pseudogenic. Donor age, sex, ethnicity and CMV serostatus were compiled alongside the repertoire data. Genome-wide SNP genotypes for about three fifths of the roughly 700 donors were used in a later genetic analysis, which treated that subset as a discovery cohort. All discovery cohort repertoires had been generated using a single sequencing platform. HLA typing covered class I and class II loci at four-digit resolution. Typing coverage differed by locus: A, B, C, DRB1 and DQB1 were typed in roughly 620-630 donors, DQA1 in about 560, DPA1 in 600 to 610, and DPB1 in roughly 450. Four to six DR-DQ haplotypes were handled as single units for association and clustering, since linkage in the cohort was strong. On average, roughly 250,000 unique TCR beta nucleotide sequences were sequenced per donor among about 400 genotyped donors of the cohort, with about 17% of those sequences being non-productive. The paper as a whole reports these results and caveats: Strong co-occurrence of HLA alleles, especially DR and DQ, made assigning TCR associations to individual alleles difficult. Specific HLA alleles were associated with about 17,000 TCR beta sequences at a false discovery rate of 0.05 in a later analysis. Because some donors lacked HLA typing at each locus, the association tests relied only on the typed subset. A later analysis reported that several top co-occurrence clusters appeared linked to parvovirus B19, influenza, CMV and Epstein-Barr virus. Most TCR sequences were observed very rarely across donors, whereas some public TCRs were present in many individuals. In a later genetic analysis, a missense DCLRE1C variant was associated with V-gene and J-gene trimming of TCR beta chains, and the association was replicated in an independent cohort. A further reported finding was that TCR beta sequences accurately predicted the HLA-A and HLA-B alleles for most subjects in the first cohort. The presence/absence analyses assumed that sequencing depth was roughly uniform across donors, and that assumption may not be true. In an earlier analysis of roughly 500 of the donors, most TCR beta V segments appeared in productive rearrangements about 87% or about 30% of the time, broadly matching IMGT annotations. In a later analysis, TCR association rates were found to vary across HLA loci, with the most associated TCRs seen for DRB1 alleles and the fewest for HLA-C alleles. Approximately 16 rarely observed V segments, including chromosome 9 orphons, were excluded from the earlier analysis of some 590 of the donors because counts were too low. The sequencing pipeline was judged likely to have produced a cluster of highly shared sequence variants as a technical artifact. In a later genetic analysis, fewer N-insertions in productive TCRs were reported among donors in an Asian-associated ancestry cluster than the approximately 630-donor mean. A total of 150 to 200 TCR beta chains were listed by the study as associated with cytomegalovirus. In vitro tests confirmed that three of the cytomegalovirus-associated TCR beta chains recognize cytomegalovirus antigens. A later analysis found that HLA-associated TCR beta chains were more clonally expanded and had lower generation probabilities than equally common non-associated chains. The classifier was reported to diagnose cytomegalovirus status with high specificity and sensitivity in both the original and validation cohorts. In this cohort, only TCR beta chains were sequenced, and detectable features were limited by the absence of alpha or paired-chain data. Correlated functional status among segregating V segments might reflect linkage disequilibrium, but an unknown experimental factor could not be ruled out. Immune exposure information for the cohort was limited to CMV serostatus. According to a later analysis, most CMV-associated TCR beta chains appeared to be HLA-restricted, and the HLA associations seemed to be driven largely by CMV exposure. Some IMGT-functional V segments, including TRBV6-2 and TRBV6-3, could not be distinguished by the 87-base-pair reads and were therefore excluded. It was suggested by the authors that the approach could potentially be generalized to other disease states and immunological phenotypes.

The cohort was made up of 666 healthy bone marrow donors. Cohort members were all nominally healthy when sampled, although unrecorded immune exposures were likely present. The donor was CMV seropositive and was included in the group of some 290 seropositive cohort members. A peripheral blood sample was collected from each donor, and TCR beta sequencing was performed on peripheral blood mononuclear cells. Genomic DNA was extracted from the blood cell samples with the Qiagen DNeasy Blood Extraction Kit. The V end gives up 2 bases and the J end 6 bases, leaving 5 bases in the junction not matched to a gene. According to the germline V gene, CDR1 reads ENHRY and CDR2 reads SYGVKD. The CDR3 covers 15 residues, taking in both the cysteine and the phenylalanine. The retained sequence is limited to the CDR3, 45 bases, with the frame set at the first base. The library was generated by the immunoSEQ multiplex PCR assay. A mixture of 60 forward primers for TCR Vbeta segments and 13 reverse primers for TCR Jbeta segments was used in the multiplex PCR. The CDR3 region of rearranged TCR beta genes was amplified from genomic DNA by a multiplex PCR assay. On the Illumina HiSeq System, the amplified TCR beta libraries were sequenced as 87-base-pair reads. In the source study's methods: In a later analysis, tens of millions of unique TCR beta chains were counted across the roughly 700 repertoires, and around 10 million of these chains were shared by at least two donors. To remove PCR and sequencing errors, raw reads were error-corrected and collapsed into unique sequences using a nearest-neighbor algorithm that merged closely related sequences. To assign V, D and J gene segments, CDR3 sequences were aligned to IMGT reference sequences. For a sequence to be retained, a match of at least six nucleotides to both a V gene segment and a J gene segment was required. Rearrangements were called productive when the CDR3 lacked stop codons and stayed in frame with V and J; all others were non-productive. Following IMGT convention, CDR3 was defined as the stretch from the second conserved V-encoded cysteine to the conserved J-encoded phenylalanine. Sequences without an unambiguous match to a single V gene segment were excluded from the earlier analysis of approximately 560 of the donors. An earlier analysis of a few hundred of the donors classified V segments as functional when productive rearrangements were above 56.7% and as segregating when the standard deviation between donors was above 5%. A statistical classification framework was built for diagnosing cytomegalovirus status from the catalog of TCR beta chain sequences. A later analysis assigned V and J genes by comparing TCR nucleotide sequences with IMGT/GENE-DB human TR gene sequences. The TCRdist pipeline was used in a later analysis to assign CDR3 sequences and most-parsimonious VDJ recombination scenarios. In a later analysis, every TCR beta chain was defined by the combination of its CDR3 amino acid sequence and its V-gene family, and reads without a unique V-gene family were dropped. A later analysis removed 550 to 650 highly shared, low-generation-probability nucleotide sequences to deal with suspected cross-contamination and a sequencing artifact. For each public chain, a later analysis derived a clonal expansion index from normalized ranks of inferred template counts within each repertoire. A later analysis computed generation probabilities with a VDJ recombination model fitted to out-of-frame rearrangements, and checked the results against IGoR. Hypergeometric tests were used in a later analysis to score TCR-TCR, TCR-HLA and TCR-CMV co-occurrence, with a repertoire-size bias correction applied to the TCR pairs. In a later analysis, false discovery rates were estimated by permuting HLA or CMV assignments 20 times. In a later analysis, co-occurring TCRs were grouped using DBSCAN, with TCRdist sequence similarity added in when clustering inside HLA-allele-positive subsets. Repertoires with fewer than 30,000 or more than 120,000 public chains, plus five repertoires with anomalous nucleotide sharing, were excluded from co-occurrence clustering. The clones in this table, taken by TCRdb from immuneACCESS, are in-frame only. Not every clone is retained; where verified, under half of the shortfall comes from an unresolved V gene, and the cause of the rest is unknown. The DNA was the basis for D and trimming; V, J and clone size are from that table. Across this sample there are about 100,000 clones, with around 80% seen only once. Roughly 5% of the sample goes to the ten largest clones.

In the case of this clone: Its target antigen remains unknown. No much larger clonotype is one base removed from it; base qualities were not supplied.

Input material: PBMCs. This receptor was obtained from a female donor in good health and CMV-seropositive. The rearrangement joined TRBV10-3 to TRBJ1-2, and 11 junction bases match TRBD1. In nucleotides, the sequence is TGTGCCATCAGTGAGGGACAGGGGGCGGGTGATGGCTACACCTTC. It encodes CAISEGQGAGDGYTF.